This TCR beta chain stems from a study of human T cells and chemical hapten exposure (dated by TCRdb to the early 2020s). Some background on the complete study: For sensitization, 2% DPC in acetone was applied to an approximately 2 cm by approximately 2 cm area of upper inner arm skin. Patients additionally received weekly therapeutic DPC doses to the scalp throughout the approximately 25-week study period. Patch testing was performed on the upper back with Finn chambers containing 0.01% DPC, and the patch tests were scored after 6 days according to International Contact Dermatitis Research Group standards. Alopecia areata with under or over 50% scalp involvement, alopecia totalis and alopecia universalis were represented in the patient cohort, which was mostly female. Libraries were combined into a pool for sequencing, and differences in TCR yield between samples came mainly from small differences in library volumes within the pool. The study tracked peripheral blood TCR repertoire changes in vivo during primary and secondary sensitization to the hapten diphenylcyclopropenone (DPC) in alopecia patients. Blood was sampled from patients pre-sensitization (week 0) and at 2, 6 and about 24 weeks after DPC sensitization. For TCR sequencing, blood came from 25 to 35 alopecia patients at anywhere from one to four time points (pre-sensitization, 2, 6 and 24 weeks).

This clonotype was detected ten times or more. Its target antigen remains unknown. The sample holds no much larger clone one base away, and base qualities are not on file. Libraries came from RACE. The data were produced on a NextSeq 500. Library preparation attached unique molecular identifiers to individual cDNA molecules for quantitative, reproducible TCR counting. Both TCR alpha and TCR beta chains were sequenced from each blood RNA sample. As for the original processing: Samples had a median of roughly 91,000 TCRs, with a range from 23,224 to 690,600. V, J and CDR3 annotation of the TCR reads was carried out using the Decombinator software suite. Every sample was subsampled to the same number of TCRs (28,000) for the PS versus PT1 abundance plots. TCRs were defined as expanded if absent before sensitization and observed at least eight times at the 2-week time point. In TCRdb, the public reads were trimmed at Q25 with fastp and aligned with MiXCR, with productive beta chains retained. Every entry covers one CDR3 protein and lists the most common genes and DNA from its rows. The V and J calls were not made by the authors but by TCRdb's processing. This sample lists around 360,000 distinct CDR3 sequences; over 6% were detected once. Roughly 5.4% of the sample is taken by the ten largest.

This sample's time point label indicates: patch test 2, 6 weeks after DPC sensitization. This specimen's treatment or condition label, per the study, means: therapeutic diphenylcyclopropenone sensitization with weekly scalp DPC. At every patch-test visit, the blood draw took place before the patch test was put on. Eligible patients were aged 18 to 70, diagnosed with alopecia, deemed suitable for DPC therapy, and excluded if pregnant. Total RNA was extracted from unfractionated whole blood collected in Tempus Blood RNA tubes. From a lookup of the germline V gene (reference sequence), CDR1 and CDR2 are MNHNY and SVGAGI. Trimming takes 0 bases from V and 0 bases from J, and the germline ends sit 11 bases apart. The CDR3 measures 17 amino acids from cysteine to phenylalanine. Only the CDR3 region is kept as DNA, spanning 51 bases read in frame from base 1. What the research found in general, with its limitations: Repeated subsampling changed both the strength of the expansion versus patch-test correlation and the threshold at which the correlation became significant. Patch test score correlated positively with the number of PT1 expanded TCRs, reaching significance at thresholds 8, 16 and 32 but not at 4. Expanded TCRs formed significantly more large CDR3 similarity clusters than pre-sensitization or healthy control sets, consistent with antigen-driven responses. No change with DPC sensitization was found in the number of TCRs above 1 in 1000 frequency, and no evidence of global repertoire structure alterations was found. Because every patient had alopecia, a presumed autoimmune disease, the patients' immune response might differ from that of healthy individuals.

The V and J segments used are TRBV6-6 and TRBJ2-2; the D gene is perhaps TRBD1, from 6 matching bases. The clonotype comes from a woman between 18 and 29 years old with alopecia areata. Some clones in this sample may be carry-over from other donors' samples. Sequences were derived from whole blood, sampled in connection with sensitization to the hapten diphenylcyclopropenone (DPC). The CDR3 sequence is CASSYSTTGTNTGELFF. Here is the DNA: TGTGCCAGCAGTTACTCGACTACAGGGACGAACACCGGGGAGCTGTTTTTT.